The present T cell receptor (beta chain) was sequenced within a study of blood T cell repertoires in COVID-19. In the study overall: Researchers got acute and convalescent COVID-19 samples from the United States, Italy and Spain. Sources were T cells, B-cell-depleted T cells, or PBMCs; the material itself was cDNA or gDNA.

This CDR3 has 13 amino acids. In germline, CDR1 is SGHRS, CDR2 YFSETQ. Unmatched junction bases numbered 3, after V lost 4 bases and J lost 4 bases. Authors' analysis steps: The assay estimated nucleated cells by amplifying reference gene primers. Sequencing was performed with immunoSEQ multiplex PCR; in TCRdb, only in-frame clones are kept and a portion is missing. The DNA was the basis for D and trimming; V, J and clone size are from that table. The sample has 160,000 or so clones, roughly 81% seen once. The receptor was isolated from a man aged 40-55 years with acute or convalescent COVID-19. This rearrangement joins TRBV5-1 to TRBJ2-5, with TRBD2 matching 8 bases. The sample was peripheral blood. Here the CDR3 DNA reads TGCGCCAGCAGCCGGGGGGGCCCAGAGACCCAGTACTTC. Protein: CASSRGGPETQYF.